Here is one T cell receptor (beta chain) with its context. What it recognizes is unknown. CDR1 KGHSH and CDR2 LQKENI come from the germline V gene. V was cut by 1 base and J by 1 base, with 10 bases left in between. The CDR3 sequence is 15 residues long. Time point in this sample: week 35, safety follow-up. The content of each vaccine dose was 300 ug of mutant IDH1 20-mer peptide, and topical imiquimod accompanied it. This specimen comes from a study of a mutant IDH1 vaccine in newly diagnosed glioma. This table comes from immunoSEQ multiplex PCR, and its TCRdb copy is limited to in-frame clones, with some not included. The sample gives some 61,000 clones, approximately 81% of which show up once; approximately 12% is in the top ten.

This receptor was identified in a young man with glioma. The sequenced sample was PBMCs, obtained from a glioma patient whose treatment included an IDH1 peptide vaccine. The chain employs TRBV18 and TRBJ1-2, with D possibly matching TRBD1 (6 bases). In DNA, the CDR3 is TGTGCCAGCTCACCACGGGACACGATTAACTATGGCTACACCTTC. Protein sequence: CASSPRDTINYGYTF.